This T cell receptor (beta chain) stems from a study of shared clonotypes between healthy human individuals. Comments on this clone: Its antigen is not known.

There are 17 residues in the CDR3. J lost 1 base, V lost 5 bases, and 7 bases had no gene match. Germline V CDR1 and CDR2: SEHNR, FQNEAQ (reference sequence). CD8 memory was a combination that joined CD45RO+ cells with CCR7-negative CD45RA+ TemRA cells. Original analysis: As immunoSEQ supplied junction-only sequences (without quality scores), filtering differed. Some clones are missing from TCRdb's copy, which holds only in-frame ones; the method was immunoSEQ multiplex PCR. The V and J calls and clone size were taken over from that table, and D and trimming were inferred from the DNA. The data contain fewer than 850,000 clones, 90% of them seen just once; the ten biggest clones take up 34%. Study outcomes and limitations: An anticipated effect of sequencing depth on clonotype sharing among donors was recognized.

Sequencing was performed on memory CD8+ T cells from PBMCs. Subset defined: CD45RO+ cells pooled with CCR7-negative TemRA cells. The clonotype originates from a man aged 18 to 35 in good health. Some clones in this sample may be carry-over from other donors' samples. V gene TRBV7-9 combines with J gene TRBJ2-2; 10 bases agree with TRBD1. As DNA, the CDR3 is TGTGCCAGCAGCGGGGACAGGGGCGATAAGAACACCGGGGAGCTGTTTTTT. Protein: CASSGDRGDKNTGELFF.